The entry below gives a single T cell receptor (beta chain) sequence along with its context. Its antigen is still unknown. Given a much more abundant clone one base away, this may be a read error. This sample was included in a study of shared clonotypes between healthy human individuals (dated by TCRdb to about 2020). Some background on the complete study: Three men and a couple of women, aged 18 to 49 years, made up the cohort. To estimate repertoire size and how much clonotypes are shared between individuals, the study performed deep sequencing of blood TCR repertoires from 4 to 6 healthy adults. To increase sequencing depth and limit assay-specific biases, TCR repertoire library preparation and sequencing were carried out by different laboratories using diverse techniques. Between about 0.94 and 8.9 billion PBMCs per donor were obtained by leukapheresis. What the study reported, not specific to this receptor: Based on pairwise subsampling, the degree of clonotype sharing among donors was expected to be affected by sequencing depth. The genetic and exposure-history diversity represented was limited by the small number of donors. Sampling was limited to blood, and TCR repertoires in tissue likely differ from TCR repertoires in blood.

Donors were healthy HIV-negative adults with no recently reported acute infections or vaccinations. All donors were Caucasian adults living in Nashville, Tennessee, USA. In the unsorted samples, 90 million or so PBMCs were counted, and genomic DNA was extracted using the QIAamp DNA Blood Mini kit. After blood collection by leukapheresis, PBMCs were isolated using Ficoll-Histopaque density gradient centrifugation and then cryopreserved in the vapor phase of liquid nitrogen. Using the deep immunoSEQ assay, multiplex PCR amplified TCR CDR3 regions from genomic DNA. Extracted genomic DNA from each cell subset was distributed evenly across all wells of several immunoSEQ 96-well plates, and each plate was treated as a replicate. For unsorted PBMC, around 290 ng of genomic DNA, equivalent to around 30,000 T cell genomes, went into each replicate PCR. Ten immunoSEQ deep assay plates were used to sequence the unsorted PBMC genomic DNA. The purified libraries were quantified using a Qubit 3.0 fluorometer, sized with a Bioanalyzer 2100, and then quantified again using the KAPA Library Quantification kit. Every immunoSEQ 96-well plate was sequenced on a separate single-read 150-cycle Illumina NextSeq 550 flow cell. On the authors' methods: The immunoSEQ output contained only junctional sequences without quality scores, so filtering could not match that applied to full-length reads. Sequences were annotated with PyIR, a Python wrapper for IgBLAST v1.9, using IMGT germline references to assign V/J genes and CDR3. Reads were removed for weak V/J assignments (E-value above 1e-6), missing CDR3, stop codons, out-of-frame junctions, or ambiguous translated residues. V3J clonotypes were defined as sequences sharing the same inferred V gene, J gene, and CDR3 amino acid sequence. Percentage overlap between repertoires was calculated by dividing the number of shared unique clonotypes by the size of the smaller repertoire. Richness of each repertoire was evaluated using RTK rarefaction, the Chao1 estimator, and Recon v2.1 estimates of unobserved clonotypes. The table was pulled from immuneACCESS by TCRdb, which kept in-frame rearrangements only. Such tables lose some clones; where checked, under half of the loss comes from unresolved V genes, and the rest has no known cause. D and trimming were read from the DNA, whereas the V and J calls and clone size are those reported in that table. The sample records 100,000 or so clones, about 45% of which are singletons. The top ten constitute approximately 15% of the sample.

The TCR was taken from a woman in her 40s in good health. Some clones in this sample may be carry-over from other donors' samples. The specimen sequenced was PBMCs.

The bases read TGTGTCAGCAGCGTAGCTACAGGGGGCCTAGCGGTCTACAATGAGCAGTTCTTC. Protein translation: CVSSVATGGLAVYNEQFF. Recombination joined TRBV9 with TRBJ2-1, and TRBD1 aligns with 9 junction nucleotides. CDR1 and CDR2 are drawn from the germline V gene: SGDLS, YYNGEE. The CDR3 contains 18 residues, cysteine and phenylalanine counted. This entry keeps only the CDR3 DNA: 54 bases, framed from base 1.